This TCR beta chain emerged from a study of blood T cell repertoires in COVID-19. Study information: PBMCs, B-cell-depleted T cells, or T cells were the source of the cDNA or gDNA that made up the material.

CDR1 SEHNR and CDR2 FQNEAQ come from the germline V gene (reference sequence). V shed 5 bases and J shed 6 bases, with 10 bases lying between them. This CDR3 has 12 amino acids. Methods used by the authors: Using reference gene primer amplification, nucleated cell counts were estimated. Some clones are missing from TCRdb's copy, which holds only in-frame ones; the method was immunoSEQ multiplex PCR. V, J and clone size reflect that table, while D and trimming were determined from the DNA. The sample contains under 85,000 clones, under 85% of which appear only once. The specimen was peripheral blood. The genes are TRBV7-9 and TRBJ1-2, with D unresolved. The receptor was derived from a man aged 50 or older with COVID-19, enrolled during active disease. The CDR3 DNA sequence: TGTGCCAGCAGCGCCGGCGGGAATGGCTACACCTTC. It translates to CASSAGGNGYTF.